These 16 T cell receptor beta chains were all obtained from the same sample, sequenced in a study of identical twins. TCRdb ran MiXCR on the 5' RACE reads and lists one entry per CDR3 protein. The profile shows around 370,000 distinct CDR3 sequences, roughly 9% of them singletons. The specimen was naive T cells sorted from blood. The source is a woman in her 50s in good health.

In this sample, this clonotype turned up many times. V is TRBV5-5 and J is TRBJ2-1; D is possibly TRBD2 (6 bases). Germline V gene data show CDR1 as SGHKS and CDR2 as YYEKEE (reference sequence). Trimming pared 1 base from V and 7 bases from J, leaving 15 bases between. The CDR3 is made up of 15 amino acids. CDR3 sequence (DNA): TGTGCCAGCAGCTTGCTAGGGAGGCTCCGTAATGAGCAGTTCTTC. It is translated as CASSLLGRLRNEQFF.

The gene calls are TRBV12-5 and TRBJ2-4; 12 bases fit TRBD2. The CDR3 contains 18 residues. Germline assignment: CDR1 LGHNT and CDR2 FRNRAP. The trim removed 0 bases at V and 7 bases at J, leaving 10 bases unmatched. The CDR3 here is CASGLVLASGRAGNIQYF. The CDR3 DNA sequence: TGTGCTAGTGGTTTGGTATTGGCTAGCGGGAGGGCCGGGAACATTCAGTACTTC.

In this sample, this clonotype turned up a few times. The CDR3 spells CASSLAVRTSGVYEQYF. In DNA, the CDR3 is TGTGCCAGCAGCTTAGCGGTCCGGACTAGCGGTGTCTACGAGCAGTACTTC. The rearrangement links TRBV7-9 to TRBJ2-7, with 10 nucleotides matching TRBD2. The CDR3 is 17 amino acids. The V gene's germline CDR1 is SEHNR and CDR2 FQNEAQ (reference sequence). V was pared by 0 bases and J by 3 bases, with 8 bases of the junction left unmatched.

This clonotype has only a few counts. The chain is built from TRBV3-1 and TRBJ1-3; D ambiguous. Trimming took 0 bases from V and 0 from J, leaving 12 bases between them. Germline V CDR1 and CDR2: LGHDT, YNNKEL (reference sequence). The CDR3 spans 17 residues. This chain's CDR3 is CASSQDGAHLSGNTIYF. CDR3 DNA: TGTGCCAGCAGCCAAGACGGAGCACATCTCTCTGGAAACACCATATATTTT.

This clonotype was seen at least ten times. The CDR3 DNA sequence: TGCAGCGTTGATGGGACAGGGACGGGGACCTACAATGAGCAGTTCTTC. This codes for CSVDGTGTGTYNEQFF. The V call is TRBV29-1, the J call TRBJ2-1, with TRBD1 identical over 9 bases. This CDR3 is built from 16 residues. From germline, CDR1 is SQVTM and CDR2 ANQGSEA. J was trimmed by 2 bases and V by 3 bases; bases with no gene match: 8.

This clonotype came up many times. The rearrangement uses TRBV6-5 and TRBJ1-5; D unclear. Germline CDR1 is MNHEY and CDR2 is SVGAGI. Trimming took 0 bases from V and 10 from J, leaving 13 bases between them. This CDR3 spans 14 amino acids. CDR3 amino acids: CASSYSRDDPPQHF. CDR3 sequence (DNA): TGTGCCAGCAGTTACTCCCGGGATGACCCTCCCCAGCATTTT.

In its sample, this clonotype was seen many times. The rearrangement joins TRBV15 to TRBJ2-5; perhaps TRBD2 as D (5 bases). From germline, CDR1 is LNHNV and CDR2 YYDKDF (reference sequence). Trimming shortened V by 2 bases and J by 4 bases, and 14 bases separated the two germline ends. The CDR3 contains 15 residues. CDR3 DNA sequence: TGTGCCACCAGCAGAAGAGGAGGCTCCGGAGAGACCCAGTACTTC. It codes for CATSRRGGSGETQYF. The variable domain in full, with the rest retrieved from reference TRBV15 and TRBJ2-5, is DAMVIQNPRYQVTQFGKPVTLSCSQTLNHNVMYWYQQKSSQAPKLLFHYYDKDFNNEADTPDNFQSRRPNTSFCFLDIRSPGLGDTAMYLCATSRRGGSGETQYFGPGTRLLVL.

The CDR3 bases are TGTGCCAGCAGCGAGAGACAGGGGGATGGCTACACCTTC. It specifies CASSERQGDGYTF. The V gene is TRBV7-9, the J gene TRBJ1-2, with TRBD1 matching over 9 bases. CDR1 is SEHNR and CDR2 is FQNEAQ in the germline V gene (reference sequence). J lost 6 bases, V lost 5 bases, and 4 bases had no gene match. CDR3 length equals 13 residues.

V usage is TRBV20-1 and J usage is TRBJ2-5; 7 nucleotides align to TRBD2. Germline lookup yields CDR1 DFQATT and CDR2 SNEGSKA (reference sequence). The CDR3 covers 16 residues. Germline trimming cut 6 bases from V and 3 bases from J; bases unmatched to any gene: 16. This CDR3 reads CSATTGRAGREETQYF. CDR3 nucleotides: TGCAGTGCGACGACCGGGAGAGCGGGACGTGAAGAGACCCAGTACTTC.

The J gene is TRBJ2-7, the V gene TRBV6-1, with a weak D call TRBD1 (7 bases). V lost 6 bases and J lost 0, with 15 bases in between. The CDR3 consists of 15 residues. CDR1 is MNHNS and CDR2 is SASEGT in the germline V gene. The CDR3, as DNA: TGTGCCAGCAGCGATAGGAGGGGGCCCTCCTACGAGCAGTACGTC. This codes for CASSDRRGPSYEQYV.

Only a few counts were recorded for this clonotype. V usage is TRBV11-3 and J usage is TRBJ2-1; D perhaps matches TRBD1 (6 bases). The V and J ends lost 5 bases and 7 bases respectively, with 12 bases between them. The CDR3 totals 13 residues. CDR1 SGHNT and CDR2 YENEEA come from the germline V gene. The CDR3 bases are TGTGCCAGCAGCCTCGACCAGGGGAATGAGCAGTTCTTC. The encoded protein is CASSLDQGNEQFF.

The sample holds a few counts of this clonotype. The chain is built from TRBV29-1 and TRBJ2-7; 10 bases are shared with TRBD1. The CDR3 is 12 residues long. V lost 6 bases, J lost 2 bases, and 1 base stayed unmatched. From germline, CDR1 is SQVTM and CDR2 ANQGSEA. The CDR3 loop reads CSVGQGTYEQYF. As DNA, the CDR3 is TGCAGCGTGGGACAGGGGACCTACGAGCAGTACTTC.

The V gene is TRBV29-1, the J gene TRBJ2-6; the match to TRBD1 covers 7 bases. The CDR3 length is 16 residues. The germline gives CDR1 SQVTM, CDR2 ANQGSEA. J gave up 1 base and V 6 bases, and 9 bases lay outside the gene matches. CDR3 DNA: TGCAGCGTAGCGGACAGGTCCCTATCTGGGGCCAACGTCCTGACTTTC. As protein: CSVADRSLSGANVLTF.

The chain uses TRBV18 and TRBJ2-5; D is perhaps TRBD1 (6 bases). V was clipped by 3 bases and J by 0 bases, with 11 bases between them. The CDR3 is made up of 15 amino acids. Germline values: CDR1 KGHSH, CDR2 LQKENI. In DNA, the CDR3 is TGTGCCAGCTCACCCGACCAGGGGTACCAAGAGACCCAGTACTTC. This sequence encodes CASSPDQGYQETQYF.

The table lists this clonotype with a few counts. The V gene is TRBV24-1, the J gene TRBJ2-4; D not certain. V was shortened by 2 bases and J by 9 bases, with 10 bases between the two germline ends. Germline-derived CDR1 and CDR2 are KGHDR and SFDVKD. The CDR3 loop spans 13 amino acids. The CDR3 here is CATSDSPQGIQYF. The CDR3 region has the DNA TGTGCCACCAGTGATTCGCCCCAAGGCATTCAGTACTTC.

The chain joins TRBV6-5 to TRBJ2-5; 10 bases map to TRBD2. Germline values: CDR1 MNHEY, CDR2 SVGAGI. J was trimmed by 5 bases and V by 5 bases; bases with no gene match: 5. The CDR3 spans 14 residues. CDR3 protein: CASSPPGLAETQYF. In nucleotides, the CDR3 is TGTGCCAGCAGTCCTCCGGGACTAGCGGAGACCCAGTACTTC.